This TCR beta chain was obtained from a study of blood T cell repertoires in COVID-19 (dated by TCRdb to 2018 to 2021). As for the study more broadly: The collaborator samples originated in the United States, Italy and Spain and spanned the acute and convalescent phases of COVID-19. A de-identified subject ID, COVID-19 status, age in years and sex were almost always included in the sample metadata. HLA class I and class II types, where available, came from metadata supplied by the sample provider rather than from assay-based typing. The repertoires were released in a freely available public database intended as a resource for research on the immune response to SARS-CoV-2. Subjects who had been exposed to COVID-19, were actively infected with it, or had recovered from it provided the deeply sampled blood TCRbeta repertoires that made up the dataset. Samples were obtained from the ongoing ImmuneRACE study (first 160 participants) and from some 1,200 subjects provided by 6 global collaborators. The prospective study material was composed of cDNA or gDNA derived from T cells, B-cell-depleted T cells, or PBMCs.

Paper-wide results and their limitations: The amount of clinical and demographic metadata varied by source and participant and was provided uncurated.

Points on this clone: Its antigen is not yet known. No per-base quality is available; no much larger clone lies one base away.

TCRbeta CDR3 regions were amplified from genomic DNA using the immunoSEQ Assay, a bias-controlled multiplex PCR. Processing in the source paper ran as follows. Nucleated cell counts per sample were estimated from amplification of reference gene primers within the assay. Sequence reads were collapsed and filtered to measure the absolute abundance of every unique TCRbeta CDR3 rearrangement. Productive Simpson clonality was computed per sample as the square root of Simpson's diversity index over productive rearrangements. In its TCRdb copy, this immuneACCESS table keeps in-frame sequences only and misses some clones. Where compared with another copy, unresolved V genes explain less than half of these, and the others have no known cause. D and trimming were read from the DNA, whereas the V and J calls and clone size are those reported in that table. This sample gives more than 250,000 clones in total; approximately 87% of them show up just once. Of the sample, approximately 9% falls within the top ten clones.

The germline V and J ends show losses of 4 bases and 4 bases respectively, and no gene match explains 9 bases of the junction. From a lookup of the germline V gene, CDR1 and CDR2 are SGHRS and YFSETQ. The CDR3 numbers 16 residues from cysteine through phenylalanine. Here the CDR3 DNA is all that survives: 48 bases in frame from base 1. Each collaborating institution followed its own protocols to collect whole blood in K2EDTA tubes. For TCRbeta analysis, collaborators shipped samples in one of three forms: frozen whole blood, isolated PBMCs, or DNA extracted from either of those sample types. The clonotype was recovered from a human donor in a cohort sampled during active COVID-19. The sequence links TRBV5-1 to TRBJ1-2; 11 nucleotides in the junction match TRBD1. Sequencing was carried out using peripheral blood. CDR3 region: CASSPGTGGTFYGYTF. The nucleotide sequence reads TGCGCCAGCAGCCCGGGGACAGGGGGTACCTTCTATGGCTACACCTTC.